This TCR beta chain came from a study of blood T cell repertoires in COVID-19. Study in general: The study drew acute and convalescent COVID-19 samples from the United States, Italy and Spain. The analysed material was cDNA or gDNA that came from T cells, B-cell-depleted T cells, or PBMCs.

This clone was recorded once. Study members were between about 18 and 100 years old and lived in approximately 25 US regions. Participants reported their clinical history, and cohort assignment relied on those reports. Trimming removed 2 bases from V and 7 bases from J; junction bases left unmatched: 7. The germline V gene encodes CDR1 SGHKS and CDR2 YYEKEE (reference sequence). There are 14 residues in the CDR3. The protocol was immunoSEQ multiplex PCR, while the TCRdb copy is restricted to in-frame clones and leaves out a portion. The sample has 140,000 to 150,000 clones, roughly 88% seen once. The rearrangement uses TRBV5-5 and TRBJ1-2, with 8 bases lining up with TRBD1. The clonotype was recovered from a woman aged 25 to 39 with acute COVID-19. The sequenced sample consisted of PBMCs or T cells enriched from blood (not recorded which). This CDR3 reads CASSFDRGVGGYTF. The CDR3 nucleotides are TGTGCCAGCAGCTTCGACAGGGGCGTTGGTGGCTACACCTTC. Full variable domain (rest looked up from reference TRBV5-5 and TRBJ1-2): DAGVTQSPTHLIKTRGQQVTLRCSPISGHKSVSWYQQVLGQGPQFIFQYYEKEERGRGNFPDRFSARQFPNYSSELNVNALLLGDSALYLCASSFDRGVGGYTFGSGTRLTVV.